This TCR beta chain is drawn from a study of blood T cell repertoires in COVID-19. Study in general: Samples taken during acute and convalescent COVID-19 were collected in the United States, Italy and Spain. PBMCs, B-cell-depleted T cells, or T cells provided the cDNA or gDNA that made up the material.

The CDR3 sequence is 14 residues long. J gave up 6 bases and V 5 bases, and 6 bases lay outside the gene matches. The germline gives CDR1 SGHTA, CDR2 FQGNSA. Under the authors' procedure: It was from reference gene primer amplification that nucleated cell counts were estimated. TCRdb keeps only in-frame clones here, not all; method: immunoSEQ multiplex PCR. From that table come the V and J calls and clone size; the DNA was used to work out D and trimming. This sample carries about 200,000 clones, around three quarters of them seen once, and the ten largest clones take about 7.2%. The receptor was derived from a woman in her 70s with acute or convalescent COVID-19. Sample: peripheral blood. The V call is TRBV7-2, the J call TRBJ1-4; 7 bases line up with TRBD1. This CDR3 reads CASSPTGRDEKLFF. The CDR3 bases are TGTGCCAGCAGCCCGACAGGGCGAGATGAAAAACTGTTTTTT.